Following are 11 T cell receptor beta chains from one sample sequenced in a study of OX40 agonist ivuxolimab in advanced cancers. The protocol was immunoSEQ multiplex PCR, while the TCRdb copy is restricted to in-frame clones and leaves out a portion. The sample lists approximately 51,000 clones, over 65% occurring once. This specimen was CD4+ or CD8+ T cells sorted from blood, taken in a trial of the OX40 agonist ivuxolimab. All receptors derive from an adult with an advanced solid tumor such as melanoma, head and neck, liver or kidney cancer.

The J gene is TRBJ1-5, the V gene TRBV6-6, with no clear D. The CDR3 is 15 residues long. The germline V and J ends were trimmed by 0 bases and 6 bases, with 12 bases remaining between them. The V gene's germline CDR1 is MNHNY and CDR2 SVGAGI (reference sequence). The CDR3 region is CASSYSRSITQPQHF. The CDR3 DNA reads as TGTGCCAGCAGTTACTCGAGAAGTATCACTCAGCCCCAGCATTTT.

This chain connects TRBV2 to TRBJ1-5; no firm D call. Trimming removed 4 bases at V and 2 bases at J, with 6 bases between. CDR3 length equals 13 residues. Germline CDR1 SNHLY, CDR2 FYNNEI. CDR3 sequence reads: CASSGVGNQPQHF. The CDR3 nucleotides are TGTGCCAGCAGTGGGGTAGGCAATCAGCCCCAGCATTTT.

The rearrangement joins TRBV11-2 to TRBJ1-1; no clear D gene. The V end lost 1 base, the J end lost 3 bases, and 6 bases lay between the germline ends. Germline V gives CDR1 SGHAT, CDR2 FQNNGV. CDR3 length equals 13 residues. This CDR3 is CASSLASYTEAFF. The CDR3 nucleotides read TGTGCCAGCAGCTTAGCGTCTTACACTGAAGCTTTCTTT.

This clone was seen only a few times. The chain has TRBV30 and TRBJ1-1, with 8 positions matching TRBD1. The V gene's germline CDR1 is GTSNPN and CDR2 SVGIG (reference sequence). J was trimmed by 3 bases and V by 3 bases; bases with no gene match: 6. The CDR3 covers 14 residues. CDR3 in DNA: TGTGCCTGGAGCCCAGGGGGCTCGTACACTGAAGCTTTCTTT. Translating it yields CAWSPGGSYTEAFF.

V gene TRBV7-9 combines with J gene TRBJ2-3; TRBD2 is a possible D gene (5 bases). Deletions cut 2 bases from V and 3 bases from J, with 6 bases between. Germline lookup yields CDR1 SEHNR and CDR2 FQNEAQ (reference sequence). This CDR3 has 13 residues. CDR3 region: CASSLPGTDTQYF. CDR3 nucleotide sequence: TGTGCCAGCAGCTTACCGGGGACAGATACGCAGTATTTT. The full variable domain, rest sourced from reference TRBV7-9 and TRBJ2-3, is DTGVSQNPRHKITKRGQNVTFRCDPISEHNRLYWYRQTLGQGPEFLTYFQNEAQLEKSRLLSDRFSAERPKGSFSTLEIQRTEQGDSAMYLCASSLPGTDTQYFGPGTRLTVL.

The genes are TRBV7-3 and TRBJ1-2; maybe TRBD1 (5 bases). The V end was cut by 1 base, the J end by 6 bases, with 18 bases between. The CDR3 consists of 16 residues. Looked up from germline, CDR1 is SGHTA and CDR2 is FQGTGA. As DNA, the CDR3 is TGTGCCAGCAGCTTAATAGGTCCGGGGCCCGGAGATGGCTACACCTTC. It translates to CASSLIGPGPGDGYTF.

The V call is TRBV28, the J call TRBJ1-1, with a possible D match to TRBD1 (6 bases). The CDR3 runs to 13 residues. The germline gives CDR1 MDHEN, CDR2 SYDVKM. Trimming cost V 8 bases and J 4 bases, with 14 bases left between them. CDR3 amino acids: CASGDLGGTEAFF. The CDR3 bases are TGTGCCAGCGGTGACCTAGGGGGCACTGAAGCTTTCTTT.

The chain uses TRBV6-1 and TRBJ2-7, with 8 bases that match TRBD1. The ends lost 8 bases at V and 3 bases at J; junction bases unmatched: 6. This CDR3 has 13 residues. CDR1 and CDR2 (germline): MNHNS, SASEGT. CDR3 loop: CASVLGQGYEQYF. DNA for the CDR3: TGTGCCAGCGTATTAGGACAGGGCTACGAGCAGTACTTC.

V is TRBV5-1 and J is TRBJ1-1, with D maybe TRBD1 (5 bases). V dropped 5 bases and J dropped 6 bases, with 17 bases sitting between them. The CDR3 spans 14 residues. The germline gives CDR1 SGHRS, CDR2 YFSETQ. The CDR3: CASRGVGGEAEAFF. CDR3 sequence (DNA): TGCGCCAGCAGAGGGGTGGGGGGAGAGGCTGAAGCTTTCTTT.

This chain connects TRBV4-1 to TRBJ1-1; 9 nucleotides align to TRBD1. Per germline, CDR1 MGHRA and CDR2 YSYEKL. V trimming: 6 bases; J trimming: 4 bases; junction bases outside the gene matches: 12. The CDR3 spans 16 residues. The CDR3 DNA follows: TGCGCCAGCAGACGCACCTGGACAGGGGAGGGCACTGAAGCTTTCTTT. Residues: CASRRTWTGEGTEAFF.

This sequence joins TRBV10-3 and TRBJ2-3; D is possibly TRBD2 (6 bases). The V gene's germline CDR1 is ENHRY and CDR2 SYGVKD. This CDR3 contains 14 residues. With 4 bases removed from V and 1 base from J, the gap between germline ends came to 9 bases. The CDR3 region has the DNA TGTGCCATCAGTGCGGGAGTTGGCACAGATACGCAGTATTTT. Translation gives CAISAGVGTDTQYF.